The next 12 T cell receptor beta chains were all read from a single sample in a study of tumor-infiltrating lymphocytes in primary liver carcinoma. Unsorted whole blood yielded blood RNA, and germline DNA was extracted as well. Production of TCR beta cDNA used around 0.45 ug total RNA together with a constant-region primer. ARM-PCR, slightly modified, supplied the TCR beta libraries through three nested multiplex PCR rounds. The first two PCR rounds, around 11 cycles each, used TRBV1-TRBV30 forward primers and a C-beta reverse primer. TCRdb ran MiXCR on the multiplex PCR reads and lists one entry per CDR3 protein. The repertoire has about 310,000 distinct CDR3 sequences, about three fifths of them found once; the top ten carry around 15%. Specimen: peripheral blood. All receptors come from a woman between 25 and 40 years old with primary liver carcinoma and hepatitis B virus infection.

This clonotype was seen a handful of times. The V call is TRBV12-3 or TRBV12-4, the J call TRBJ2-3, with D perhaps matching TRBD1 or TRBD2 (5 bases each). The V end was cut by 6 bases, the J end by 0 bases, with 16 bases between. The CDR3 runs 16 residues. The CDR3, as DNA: TGTGCCAGCAGCCTCTTTGGGGGACCCAGCACAGATACGCAGTATTTT. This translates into CASSLFGGPSTDTQYF.

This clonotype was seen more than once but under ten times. As DNA, the CDR3 is TGTGCCAGCAGCTTAACTTCGGAGACCCAGTACTTC. It encodes CASSLTSETQYF. The chain couples TRBV13 to TRBJ2-5; D is ambiguous. The CDR3 has 12 residues. Germline lookup yields CDR1 PRHDT and CDR2 FYEKMQ (reference sequence). V lost 2 bases and J 5 bases, leaving 6 bases between the germline ends.

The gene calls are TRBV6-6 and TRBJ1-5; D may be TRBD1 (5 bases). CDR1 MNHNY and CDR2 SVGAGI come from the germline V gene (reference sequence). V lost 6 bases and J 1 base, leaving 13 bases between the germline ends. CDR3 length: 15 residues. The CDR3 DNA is TGTGCCAGCAGCCGCGGGACCGACAGCAATCAGCCCCAGCATTTT. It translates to CASSRGTDSNQPQHF.

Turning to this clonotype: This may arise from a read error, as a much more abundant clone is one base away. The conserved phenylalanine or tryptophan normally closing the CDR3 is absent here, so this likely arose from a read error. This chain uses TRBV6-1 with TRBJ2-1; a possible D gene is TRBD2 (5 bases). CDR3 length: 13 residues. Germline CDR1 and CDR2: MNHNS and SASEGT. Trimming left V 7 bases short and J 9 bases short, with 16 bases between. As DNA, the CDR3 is TGTGCCAGCACACGGACTTTGGGCACTGAGCAGTTCCTC. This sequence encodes CASTRTLGTEQFL.

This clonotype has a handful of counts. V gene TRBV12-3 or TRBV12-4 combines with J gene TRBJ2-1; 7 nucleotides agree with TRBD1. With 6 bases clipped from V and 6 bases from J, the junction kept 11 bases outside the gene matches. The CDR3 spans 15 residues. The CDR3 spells CASSLLQGKFNEQFF. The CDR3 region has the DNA TGTGCCAGCAGCCTTCTACAGGGGAAATTCAATGAGCAGTTCTTC.

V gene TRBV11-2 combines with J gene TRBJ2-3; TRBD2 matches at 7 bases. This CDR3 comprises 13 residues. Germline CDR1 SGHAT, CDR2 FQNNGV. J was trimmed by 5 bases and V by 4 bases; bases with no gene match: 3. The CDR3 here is CASSWTREDTQYF. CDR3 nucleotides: TGTGCCAGCAGCTGGACTAGGGAAGATACGCAGTATTTT.

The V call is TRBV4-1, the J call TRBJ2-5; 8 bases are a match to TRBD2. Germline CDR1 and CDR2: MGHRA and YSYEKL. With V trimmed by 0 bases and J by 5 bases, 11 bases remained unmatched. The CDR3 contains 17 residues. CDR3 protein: CASSQDKAGVPGETQYF. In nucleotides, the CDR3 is TGCGCCAGCAGCCAAGATAAAGCGGGAGTCCCCGGGGAGACCCAGTACTTC.

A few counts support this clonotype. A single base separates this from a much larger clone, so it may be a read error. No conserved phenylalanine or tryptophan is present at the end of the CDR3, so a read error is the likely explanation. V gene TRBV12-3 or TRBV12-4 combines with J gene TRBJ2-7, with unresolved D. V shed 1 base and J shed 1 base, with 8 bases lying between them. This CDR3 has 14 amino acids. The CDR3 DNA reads TGTGCCAGCAGTTTAGGGTCAGTTTCCTACGAGCAGTACTAC. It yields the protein CASSLGSVSYEQYY.

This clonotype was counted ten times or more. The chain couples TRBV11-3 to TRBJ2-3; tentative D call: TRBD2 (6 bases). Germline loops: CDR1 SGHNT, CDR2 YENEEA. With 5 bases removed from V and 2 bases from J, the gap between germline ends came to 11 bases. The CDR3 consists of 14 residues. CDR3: CASSISGLTDTQYF. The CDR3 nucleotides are TGTGCCAGCAGCATTAGCGGCCTCACAGATACGCAGTATTTT.

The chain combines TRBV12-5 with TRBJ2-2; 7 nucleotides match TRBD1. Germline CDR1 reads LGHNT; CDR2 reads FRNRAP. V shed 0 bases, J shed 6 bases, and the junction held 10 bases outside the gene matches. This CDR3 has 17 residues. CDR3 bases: TGTGCTAGTGGTTTGGTACTGAGCAACAGGGGACCCGGGGAGCTGTTTTTT. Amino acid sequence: CASGLVLSNRGPGELFF.

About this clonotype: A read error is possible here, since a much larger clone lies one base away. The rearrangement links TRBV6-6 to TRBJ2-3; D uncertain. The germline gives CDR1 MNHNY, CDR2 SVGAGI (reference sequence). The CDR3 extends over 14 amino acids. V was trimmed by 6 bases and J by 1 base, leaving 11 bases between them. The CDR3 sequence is CASRSRSRTDTQYF. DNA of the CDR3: TGTGCCAGCAGGAGCAGGAGTCGCACAGATACGCAGTATTTT.

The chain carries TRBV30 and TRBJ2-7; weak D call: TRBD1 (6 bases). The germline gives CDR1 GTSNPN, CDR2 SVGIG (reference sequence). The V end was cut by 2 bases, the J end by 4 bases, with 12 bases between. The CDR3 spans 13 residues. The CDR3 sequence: CAWSYHTGYEQYF. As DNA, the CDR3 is TGTGCCTGGAGTTATCACACAGGGTACGAGCAGTACTTC.